This T cell receptor (beta chain) was sequenced during a study of blood T cell repertoires in COVID-19. Overall study context: The United States, Italy and Spain were the sources of the acute and convalescent COVID-19 samples. Nucleic acid was either cDNA or gDNA, and it came from T cells, B-cell-depleted T cells, or PBMCs.

The length of the CDR3 is 12 residues. Trimming took 3 bases from V and 6 from J, leaving 6 bases between them. In germline, CDR1 is LNHDA, CDR2 SQIVND (reference sequence). As originally analysed: Scientists estimated how many nucleated cells there were by amplifying reference gene primers. Data came from immunoSEQ multiplex PCR; TCRdb stores just in-frame clones and leaves some out. V, J and clone size reflect that table, while D and trimming were determined from the DNA. The table lists roughly 160,000 clones, more than 70% of them singletons. The gene calls are TRBV19 and TRBJ2-1; D is perhaps TRBD2 (6 bases). Specimen: peripheral blood. The receptor's source is a woman in her seventies who had recovered from COVID-19. CDR3 nucleotide sequence: TGTGCCAGTAGTATCGGGGGCAATGAGCAGTTCTTC. The encoded protein is CASSIGGNEQFF.